The rows below give T cell receptor beta chains drawn from one sample of a study of regulatory T cells in long-lasting Graves disease. One entry per CDR3 protein, called by TCRdb with MiXCR from the multiplex PCR reads. The table includes 300,000 to 400,000 distinct CDR3 sequences, over 15% detected once. Here the sequenced sample was peripheral blood mononuclear cells (PBMCs), taken at new diagnosis, from a patient treated with antithyroid drugs. Receptors originate from a female donor with Graves disease. CDR3s include the opening cysteine and the closing phenylalanine or tryptophan. The D gene is left open where the match is weak. A clone size is listed for some rows: how often the clone was seen (once, few, many), or a class if it is expanded.

v_call	clone_size	cdr3_length	j_call	d_call	cdr3_nt	cdr3_aa
TRBV7-9	many	13	TRBJ2-7	-	TGTGCCAGCAGCTTAGGGGCTAGCGTTGAGCAGTACTTC	CASSLGASVEQYF
TRBV11-2	many	19	TRBJ1-1	-	TGTGCCAGCAGCTTATTCTACAGGGACGTCAATTCCGAACTCGCTGAAGCTTTCTTT	CASSLFYRDVNSELAEAFF
TRBV10-3	-	16	TRBJ2-3	TRBD2	TGTGCCATCAGTGTGATCGGGAGGGCCGGTGGAGATACGCAGTATTTT	CAISVIGRAGGDTQYF
TRBV7-9	-	15	TRBJ2-2	-	TGTGCCAGCAGCTCTTGGGGCGAGGACACCGGGGAGCTGTTTTTT	CASSSWGEDTGELFF
TRBV7-3	many	14	TRBJ2-3	-	TGTGCCAGCAGCCCCCACATAGGCACAGATACGCAGTATTTT	CASSPHIGTDTQYF
TRBV11-2	-	14	TRBJ2-5	-	TGTGCCAGCAGCTTAGGTCGTATAAAAGAGACCCAGTACTTC	CASSLGRIKETQYF
TRBV28	many	15	TRBJ1-1	-	TGTGCCAGCAGTTTTATTCCAGGAGGGGACACTGAAGCTTTCTTT	CASSFIPGGDTEAFF
TRBV10-3	many	12	TRBJ2-3	-	TGTGCCATTAGTGGCGACACAGATACGCAGTATTTT	CAISGDTDTQYF
TRBV24-1	many	12	TRBJ2-1	-	TGTGCCACCAGTTCGATATTCAATGAGCAGTTCTTC	CATSSIFNEQFF
TRBV19	few	12	TRBJ2-1	-	TGTGCCAGTAACAACGTTTTCAATGAGCAGTTCTTC	CASNNVFNEQFF
TRBV28	few	17	TRBJ2-5	TRBD2	TGTGCCAGCAGTTTAAATTTAGCGGCGGGAGTGCAGGAGACCCAGTACTTC	CASSLNLAAGVQETQYF
TRBV3-1	-	14	TRBJ2-7	-	TGTGCCAGCAGCCAGGGGACGGTACCCTACGAGCAGTACTTC	CASSQGTVPYEQYF
TRBV28	few	14	TRBJ1-1	-	TGTGCCAGCAGTCTACCGACAGGGAACACTGAAGCTTTCTTT	CASSLPTGNTEAFF
TRBV7-9	-	13	TRBJ2-3	-	TGTGCCAGCAGCCCCTACGGGAGTTCTACGCAGTATTTT	CASSPYGSSTQYF
TRBV19	-	13	TRBJ1-2	-	TGTGCCAGTAGTATTTTGGGGGCGGATGGCTACACCTTC	CASSILGADGYTF
TRBV28	-	13	TRBJ1-2	-	TGTGCCAGCAGTTTATTTGTAGGGAAAGGCTACACCTTC	CASSLFVGKGYTF
TRBV27	many	16	TRBJ2-7	-	TGTGCCAGCACCCCCTTTAGCAGCGCGAGCTCCTACGAGCAGTACTTC	CASTPFSSASSYEQYF
TRBV20-1	few	15	TRBJ2-1	-	TGCAGTGCTAGAGAACCGGGGCAACTTGAAGATGAGCAGTTCTTC	CSAREPGQLEDEQFF
TRBV27	many	16	TRBJ2-7	TRBD2	TGTGCCAGCAGTTTACCAGGGACTAGCGGTGTACGAGAGCAGTACTTC	CASSLPGTSGVREQYF
TRBV20-1	many	13	TRBJ2-7	-	TGCAGTGCTATTAGCAGTAAGTCCTACGAGCAGTACTTC	CSAISSKSYEQYF
TRBV14	many	12	TRBJ2-1	-	TGTGCCAGCAGTCTCAGGAGGAATGAGCAGTTCTTC	CASSLRRNEQFF
TRBV7-9	few	18	TRBJ2-7	-	TGTGCCAGCAGCTTTAACAGGGGGGGCGGGCCTACCTCCTACGAGCAGTACTTC	CASSFNRGGGPTSYEQYF
TRBV27	many	14	TRBJ2-7	-	TGTGCCAGTTCGAGGCTAGCAGGAGTCTACGAGCAGTACTTC	CASSRLAGVYEQYF
TRBV20-1	few	13	TRBJ1-1	-	TGCAGTGCTAGTCAGGGGCGGGCATTTGAAGCTTTCTTT	CSASQGRAFEAFF
TRBV30	many	13	TRBJ2-3	TRBD1	TGTGCCTGGAGTTCACAGGGGGCGGATACGCAGTATTTT	CAWSSQGADTQYF
TRBV2	many	16	TRBJ1-5	TRBD1	TGTGCCAGCAGTGAGGATGGGACAGTGAGAAATCAGCCCCAGCATTTT	CASSEDGTVRNQPQHF
TRBV19	-	14	TRBJ2-7	TRBD1	TGTGCCAGTAGTATACGGACAGGGGCCGACGAGCAGTACTTC	CASSIRTGADEQYF
TRBV27	many	16	TRBJ2-1	-	TGTGCCAGCAGTGACGGGTTCCAGAGCTCCTACAATGAGCAGTTCTTC	CASSDGFQSSYNEQFF
TRBV15	-	16	TRBJ2-7	-	TGTGCCACCAGCAGAGATCTCTTAAGCCGACCCTACGAGCAGTACTTC	CATSRDLLSRPYEQYF
TRBV7-9	many	16	TRBJ2-7	-	TGTGCCAGCAGCAAGACAGCGGGTTTGGTCTGGAACGAGCAGTACTTC	CASSKTAGLVWNEQYF
TRBV12-3/TRBV12-4	many	13	TRBJ2-1	-	TGTGCCAGCAGTTTAGGGGCCGTCAATGAGCAGTTCTTC	CASSLGAVNEQFF
TRBV19	many	15	TRBJ2-7	TRBD2	TGTGCCAGTCGATCAGGACTAGCGGGGATCTACGAGCAGTACTTC	CASRSGLAGIYEQYF
TRBV24-1	few	13	TRBJ2-7	-	TGTGCCACCAGGGGCGGAAACTCCTACGAGCAGTACTTC	CATRGGNSYEQYF
TRBV13	-	11	TRBJ2-7	-	TGTGCCAGCGGTCGGCGCTACGAGCAGTACTTC	CASGRRYEQYF
TRBV28	many	13	TRBJ1-1	-	TGTGCCAGCAGTCTCCAGGTGAACACTGAAGCTTTCTTT	CASSLQVNTEAFF
TRBV28	-	14	TRBJ2-4	-	TGTGCCAGCAGTTTAGAAGGGGCCAAAAACATTCAGTACTTC	CASSLEGAKNIQYF
TRBV28	many	15	TRBJ2-5	-	TGTGCCAGCAGCCGACCCCGGCAGGGGGGAGAGACCCAGTACTTC	CASSRPRQGGETQYF
TRBV5-1	many	22	TRBJ2-3	TRBD2	TGCGCCAGCAGCTACCTTGGGACAGTCGGGCTAGCGGGAGGGCCGAGCACAGATACGCAGTATTTT	CASSYLGTVGLAGGPSTDTQYF
TRBV20-1	-	16	TRBJ2-3	TRBD2	TGCAGTGCTACAAGGGCTAGCGGGGCTGGCACAGATACGCAGTATTTT	CSATRASGAGTDTQYF
TRBV2	-	15	TRBJ1-1	-	TGTGCCAGCAGCAACTCTCTGGGGGCGGACACTGAAGCTTTCTTT	CASSNSLGADTEAFF
TRBV28	many	13	TRBJ1-1	-	TGTGCCAGCACCAAGGGCAGAAACACTGAAGCTTTCTTT	CASTKGRNTEAFF
TRBV7-9	many	16	TRBJ1-2	TRBD1	TGTGCCAGCAGCTTGAATCCCACAGGGGGCGGCTATGGCTACACCTTC	CASSLNPTGGGYGYTF
TRBV15	-	14	TRBJ2-5	-	TGTGCCACCAGCGGAGGGGGGGGCCAAGAGACCCAGTACTTC	CATSGGGGQETQYF
TRBV3-1	many	19	TRBJ2-5	TRBD2	TGTGCCAGCAGCCATCCTGAGCCCGCTAGCGGGGTGGATCAAGAGACCCAGTACTTC	CASSHPEPASGVDQETQYF
TRBV6-1	-	12	TRBJ1-4	TRBD1	TGTGCCAGCTGGACAGGGGTCGGAAAACTGTTTTTT	CASWTGVGKLFF
TRBV30	many	13	TRBJ1-1	TRBD1	TGTGCCTGGAGTGCCCTGGGACAGCCCGAAGCTTTCTTT	CAWSALGQPEAFF
TRBV2	many	13	TRBJ1-6	-	TGTGCCAGCAGCCTGGGAAATAATTCACCCCTCCACTTT	CASSLGNNSPLHF
TRBV19	few	16	TRBJ2-7	TRBD2	TGTGCCAGTAGTATCTCGCTAGCGGGAGGTTTTTCCGAGCAGTACTTC	CASSISLAGGFSEQYF
TRBV28	many	14	TRBJ2-4	-	TGTGCCAGCAGCCCCCAGGGGTTCCAAAACATTCAGTACTTC	CASSPQGFQNIQYF
TRBV15	-	16	TRBJ2-3	-	TGTGCCACCAGCAGAGACGACTATTTTCTCACAGATACGCAGTATTTT	CATSRDDYFLTDTQYF
TRBV11-2	-	17	TRBJ2-6	-	TGTGCCAGCAGCGGAATCTCCGGGGACTCTGGGGCCAACGTCCTGACTTTC	CASSGISGDSGANVLTF
TRBV28	-	15	TRBJ2-3	-	TGTGCCAGCAGCTCGGGCGGGACTAGCACAGATACGCAGTATTTT	CASSSGGTSTDTQYF
TRBV12-3/TRBV12-4	many	13	TRBJ1-1	-	TGTGCCAGCAGTCAGGGCGGAGGGACTGAAGCTTTCTTT	CASSQGGGTEAFF
TRBV6-1	-	14	TRBJ1-2	-	TGTGCCAGCGGGCCCTCGGACGGTATGATGGTGAAAACCTTC	CASGPSDGMMVKTF
TRBV4-1	-	16	TRBJ2-7	TRBD2	TGCGCCAGCAGTACTGAGACTAGCGGGCTCAACTACGAGCAGTACTTC	CASSTETSGLNYEQYF
TRBV2	many	14	TRBJ2-5	TRBD1	TGTGCCAGCACTTGGGACAGATTCCAAGAGACCCAGTACTTC	CASTWDRFQETQYF
TRBV19	many	14	TRBJ1-5	-	TGTGCCAGTAGTATGCCGGGGCCAAAACAGCCCCAGCATTTT	CASSMPGPKQPQHF
TRBV30	many	13	TRBJ2-7	-	TGTGCCTGGAATTTCGGGCCTACCTACGAGCAGTACTTC	CAWNFGPTYEQYF
TRBV11-3	many	14	TRBJ1-1	-	TGTGCCAGCAGCCTGTGGGCCGGGCAGAATGAAGCTTTCTTT	CASSLWAGQNEAFF
TRBV7-9	-	18	TRBJ2-5	-	TGTGCCAGCAGCCCTAAAATCGCTCCTGGGACTCCCCAAGAGACCCAGTACTTC	CASSPKIAPGTPQETQYF